These 12 T cell receptor beta chains were all obtained from the same sample, sequenced in a study of CD8+CD57+ T cells in acquired aplastic anemia listed by TCRdb under 2018. The listed sequencing device is Illumina HiSeq 2000. TCR beta VDJ combination and CDR3 sequence profiling used genomic DNA as the template. TCRdb reprocessing: public reads trimmed at Q25 with fastp, clones called with MiXCR, in-frame beta chains kept. Here each entry gathers all rows of one CDR3 protein and keeps the most common genes and DNA. The sample yields 170,000 or so distinct CDR3 sequences; around 60% were counted once. Under 45% of the sample is held by the ten biggest clonotypes. Flow cytometry had shown CD8+CD57+ cell expansion in the patients selected for sequencing. Sequences were obtained from sorted CD4+, CD8+, or CD8+CD57+ T cells (not recorded which) from PBMCs. The receptor source for this set is a human donor with aplastic anemia.

A remark on this clonotype: It is likely a read error, because the conserved phenylalanine at the end of the CDR3 is missing. This chain connects TRBV19 to TRBJ2-7; D is unclear. Looked up from germline, CDR1 is LNHDA and CDR2 is SQIVND (reference sequence). There are 13 residues in the CDR3. CDR3 loop: CASSIGLTYEQYL. The CDR3 DNA is TGTGCAAGTAGTATAGGGTTAACCTACGAGCAGTACTTA.

This clonotype was seen repeatedly, ten times or more. This chain links TRBV29-1 with TRBJ2-3; D ambiguous. The V end lost 3 bases, the J end lost 2 bases, and 18 bases lay between the germline ends. The CDR3 consists of 16 residues. Germline V gives CDR1 SQVTM, CDR2 ANQGSEA. The CDR3, as DNA: TGCAGCGTTGAGGACGGCATAGGGCACCACACAGATACGCAGTATTTT. Translated: CSVEDGIGHHTDTQYF.

The chain uses TRBV15 and TRBJ2-1; D is undetermined. Germline-derived CDR1 and CDR2 are LNHNV and YYDKDF (reference sequence). The CDR3 covers 16 residues. V was trimmed by 0 bases and J by 8 bases, leaving 17 bases between them. CDR3 coding DNA: TGTGCCACCAGCAGAGATCTACCGCGTTCAGGCCATGAGCAGTTCTTC. This codes for CATSRDLPRSGHEQFF.

The gene calls are TRBV6-1 and TRBJ2-6, with D unresolved. Germline V gene sequence: CDR1 MNHNS, CDR2 SASEGT. V was cut by 3 bases and J by 0 bases, with 15 bases left in between. The CDR3 is 18 residues long. The CDR3 protein is CASSEFFGDFSGANVLTF. The CDR3 DNA follows: TGTGCCAGCAGTGAGTTCTTTGGTGATTTCTCTGGGGCCAACGTCCTGACTTTC.

The chain links TRBV9 to TRBJ2-7; 7 bases line up with TRBD1. Per the germline V gene, CDR1 is SGDLS and CDR2 is YYNGEE. The CDR3 is made up of 15 amino acids. Germline trimming cut 4 bases from V and 0 bases from J; bases unmatched to any gene: 7. The CDR3 coding sequence is TGTGCCAGCAGCCTAGGACAGGCCGCCTCCTACGAGCAGTACTTC. It translates to CASSLGQAASYEQYF.

Ten or more counts support this clonotype. For the CDR3, the DNA is TGTGCCAGCAGTCTATACAGGGAAACTAATGAAAAACTGTTTTTT. Amino acids: CASSLYRETNEKLFF. The chain recombines TRBV6-1 with TRBJ1-4; weak D call: TRBD1 (6 bases). Germline assignment: CDR1 MNHNS and CDR2 SASEGT. The germline V and J ends were trimmed by 5 bases and 1 base, with 11 bases remaining between them. The CDR3 consists of 15 residues.

The chain links TRBV24-1 to TRBJ2-3; 8 bases fit TRBD2. The ends lost 4 bases at V and 0 bases at J; junction bases unmatched: 5. CDR3 length: 16 residues. Germline V gives CDR1 KGHDR, CDR2 SFDVKD. The CDR3 spells CATSEGSGASTDTQYF. The CDR3 bases are TGTGCCACCAGTGAAGGTAGCGGGGCGAGCACAGATACGCAGTATTTT.

In this sample, this clonotype turned up once. The CDR3 loop reads CASSIEGLDTQYF. In nucleotides, the CDR3 is TGTGCCAGTAGTATAGAAGGGTTGGATACGCAGTATTTT. This sequence joins TRBV19 and TRBJ2-3, with no clear D. The V end was cut by 0 bases, the J end by 6 bases, with 7 bases between. Per the germline V gene, CDR1 is LNHDA and CDR2 is SQIVND (reference sequence). This CDR3 region has 13 residues. Full variable domain (remainder filled in from reference TRBV19 and TRBJ2-3): DGGITQSPKYLFRKEGQNVTLSCEQNLNHDAMYWYRQDPGQGLRLIYYSQIVNDFQKGDIAEGYSVSREKKESFPLTVTSAQKNPTAFYLCASSIEGLDTQYFGPGTRLTVL.

The chain is built from TRBV20-1 and TRBJ1-1, with D tentatively TRBD1 (5 bases). The CDR3 loop spans 13 amino acids. V shed 6 bases and J shed 8 bases, with 19 bases lying between them. The germline V gene has CDR1 DFQATT and CDR2 SNEGSKA (reference sequence). The CDR3 DNA follows: TGCAGTGCCCCTTCCTTGGGGGGGTGGGAAGCTTTCTTT. This codes for CSAPSLGGWEAFF.

This clonotype has a single count. This chain uses TRBV19 with TRBJ1-1; 8 nucleotides align to TRBD1. The CDR3 runs to 15 residues. CDR1 LNHDA and CDR2 SQIVND come from the germline V gene (reference sequence). J was trimmed by 5 bases and V by 0 bases; bases with no gene match: 5. The CDR3 spells CASSIDPGGRTEAFF. Here the CDR3 DNA reads TGTGCCAGTAGTATAGATCCAGGGGGCAGGACTGAAGCTTTCTTT.

The sample holds a few counts of this clonotype. This chain uses TRBV20-1 with TRBJ2-7; 7 bases are a match to TRBD1. CDR1 is DFQATT and CDR2 is SNEGSKA in the germline V gene (reference sequence). The CDR3 length is 14 residues. Trimming cost V 3 bases and J 2 bases; bases outside gene matches: 7. CDR3 bases: TGCAGTGCTAGGGTCAGAGGACAGGCCTACGAGCAGTACTTC. Protein sequence: CSARVRGQAYEQYF.

This clonotype occurred many times. This chain uses TRBV6-4 with TRBJ1-1; 8 nucleotides agree with TRBD1. The CDR3 loop spans 15 amino acids. The J segment lost 3 bases and the V segment lost 6 bases, leaving 9 bases of the junction unmatched. Germline CDR1 MRHNA, CDR2 SNTAGT. This CDR3 is CASRVLAGGDTEAFF. CDR3 nucleotides: TGTGCCAGCAGAGTACTAGCAGGGGGCGACACTGAAGCTTTCTTT.